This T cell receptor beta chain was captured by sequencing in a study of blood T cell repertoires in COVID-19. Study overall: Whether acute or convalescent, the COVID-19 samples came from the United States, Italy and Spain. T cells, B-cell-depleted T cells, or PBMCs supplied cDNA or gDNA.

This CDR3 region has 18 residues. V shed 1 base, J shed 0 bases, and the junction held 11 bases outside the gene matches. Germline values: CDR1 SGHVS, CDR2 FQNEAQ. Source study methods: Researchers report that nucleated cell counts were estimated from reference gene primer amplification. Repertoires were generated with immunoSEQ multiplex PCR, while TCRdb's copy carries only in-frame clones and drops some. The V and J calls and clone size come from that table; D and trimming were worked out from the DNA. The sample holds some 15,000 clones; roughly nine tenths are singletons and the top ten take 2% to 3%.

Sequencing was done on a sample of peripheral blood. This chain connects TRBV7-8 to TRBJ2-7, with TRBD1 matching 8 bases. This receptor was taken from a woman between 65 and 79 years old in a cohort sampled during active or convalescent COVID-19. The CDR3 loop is CASSLVRQRTGTSYEQYF. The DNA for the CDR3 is TGTGCCAGCAGCTTAGTACGCCAACGGACAGGGACCTCCTACGAGCAGTACTTC.